A selection of T cell receptor beta chains follows, all from one sample in a study of T cells in Graves' hyperthyroidism and ophthalmopathy. TCRdb re-called the multiplex PCR reads with MiXCR, one entry per CDR3 protein. Among about 770,000 distinct CDR3 sequences listed, around 19% were seen once. The sample comprised blood. The receptors come from a woman between 50 and 59 years old with Graves' hyperthyroidism that later progressed to Graves' ophthalmopathy. The conserved cysteine and the conserved F or W are not part of the CDR3 here. Expanded clones get a size class; other rows say once, few or many, or leave the size out.

TRBV20-1	TRBJ2-7	many	SARDSSGGTYEQY
TRBV10-3	TRBJ1-1	.	AISESHTEAF
TRBV5-5	TRBJ2-3	many	ASSPRISADTQY
TRBV6-1	TRBJ2-5	many	ASSEVRGLGTQY
TRBV7-8	TRBJ1-2	many	ASSHDRDTFFPYGYT
TRBV29-1	TRBJ2-5	few	SVEFAQETQY
TRBV18	TRBJ1-2	many	ASSPAGEAYGYT
TRBV29-1	TRBJ1-1	few	SVEPDSPEAF
TRBV3-1	TRBJ1-2	many	ASSHAGGDYGYT
TRBV27	TRBJ1-5	few	ASSIGQLNQPQH
TRBV6-5	TRBJ2-5	many	ASSYSGAGWTQETQY